This TCR beta chain was obtained from a study of T cell responses to AZD1222 COVID-19 vaccine. Broader study findings: Donors were chiefly white British, with a greater number of females, and clonal diversity was perhaps underestimated. Targeting of unmutated variant regions was reportedly seen in nearly half of spike-specific TCRs. Baseline antibody screening turned up just 6 or 7 seropositive AZD1222 recipients.

Clones were read by immunoSEQ multiplex PCR, and TCRdb kept only the in-frame ones, dropping some. The sample lists 93,000 or so clones, approximately 88% occurring once. Germline V gene lookup returns CDR1 SGHTA and CDR2 FQGNSA. Unmatched junction bases numbered 7, after V lost 6 bases and J lost 2 bases. The CDR3 spans 15 residues. About this clone: Its antigen is still unknown.

Specimen: peripheral blood, collected on day 0 of AZD1222 vaccination. V gene TRBV7-2 combines with J gene TRBJ2-5, with 9 bases identical to TRBD2. The clonotype comes from an adult in good health. CDR3 DNA: TGTGCCAGCAGTTCCACAGCGGGAGGACAAGAGACCCAGTACTTC. Encoded protein: CASSSTAGGQETQYF.